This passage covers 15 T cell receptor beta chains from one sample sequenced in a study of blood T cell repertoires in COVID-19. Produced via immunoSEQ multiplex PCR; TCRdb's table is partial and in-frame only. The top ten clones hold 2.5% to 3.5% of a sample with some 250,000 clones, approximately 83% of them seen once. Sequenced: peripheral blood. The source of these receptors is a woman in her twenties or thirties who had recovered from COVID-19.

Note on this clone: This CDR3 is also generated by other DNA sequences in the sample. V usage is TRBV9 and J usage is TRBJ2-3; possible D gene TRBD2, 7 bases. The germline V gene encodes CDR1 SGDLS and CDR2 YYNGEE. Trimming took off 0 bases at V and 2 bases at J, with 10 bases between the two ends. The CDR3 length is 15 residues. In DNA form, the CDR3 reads TGTGCCAGCAGCGTAGGGGGGGGCCCCACAGATACGCAGTATTTT. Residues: CASSVGGGPTDTQYF.

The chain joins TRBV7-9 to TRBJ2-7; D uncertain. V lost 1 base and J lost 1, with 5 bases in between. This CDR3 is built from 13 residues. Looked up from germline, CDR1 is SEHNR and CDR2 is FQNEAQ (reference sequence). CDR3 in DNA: TGTGCCAGCAGCTTAGGGCTTTCCTACGAGCAGTACTTC. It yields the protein CASSLGLSYEQYF.

As DNA, the CDR3 is TGTGCCAGCAGCCGCCGGACAGCTTCTAATGAAAAACTGTTTTTT. Protein product: CASSRRTASNEKLFF. The chain joins TRBV5-6 to TRBJ1-4, with D possibly TRBD1 on 6 matching bases. Germline lookup yields CDR1 SGHDT and CDR2 YYEEEE. This CDR3 has 15 residues. V was shortened by 4 bases and J by 3 bases, with 13 bases between the two germline ends.

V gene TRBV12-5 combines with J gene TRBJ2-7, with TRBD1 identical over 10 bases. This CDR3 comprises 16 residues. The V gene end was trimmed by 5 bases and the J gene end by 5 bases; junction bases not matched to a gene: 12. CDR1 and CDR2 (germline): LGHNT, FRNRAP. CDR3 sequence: CASGPGPGTGVHEQYF. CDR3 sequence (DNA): TGTGCTAGTGGTCCTGGTCCCGGGACAGGGGTCCACGAGCAGTACTTC.

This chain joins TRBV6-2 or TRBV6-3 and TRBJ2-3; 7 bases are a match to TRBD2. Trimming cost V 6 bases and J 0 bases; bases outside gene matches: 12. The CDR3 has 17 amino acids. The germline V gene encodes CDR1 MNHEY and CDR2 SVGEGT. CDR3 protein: CASSSLGLGPSTDTQYF. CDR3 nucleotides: TGTGCCAGCAGCTCCCTCGGACTAGGTCCTAGCACAGATACGCAGTATTTT.

In nucleotides, the CDR3 is TGCGCCAGCAGCCAAGATCTGGTCAGGGGGCGCGACTATGGCTACACCTTC. Its protein product is CASSQDLVRGRDYGYTF. The chain recombines TRBV4-3 with TRBJ1-2; TRBD1 agrees at 8 bases. This CDR3 contains 17 residues. Germline-derived CDR1 and CDR2 are LGHNA and YSLEER. With 0 bases clipped from V and 3 bases from J, the junction kept 9 bases outside the gene matches.

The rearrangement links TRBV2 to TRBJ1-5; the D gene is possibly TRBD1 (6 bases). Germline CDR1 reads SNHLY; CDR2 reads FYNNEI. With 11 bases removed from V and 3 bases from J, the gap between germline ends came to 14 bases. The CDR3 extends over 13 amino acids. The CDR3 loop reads CAGQTETNQPQHF. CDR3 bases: TGTGCCGGACAGACAGAAACCAATCAGCCCCAGCATTTT.

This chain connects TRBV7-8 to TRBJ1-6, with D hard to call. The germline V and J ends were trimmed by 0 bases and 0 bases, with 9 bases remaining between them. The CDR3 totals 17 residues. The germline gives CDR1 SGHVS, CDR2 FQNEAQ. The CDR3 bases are TGTGCCAGCAGCTTAGCGAGGCCCGGCTCCTATAATTCACCCCTCCACTTT. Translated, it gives CASSLARPGSYNSPLHF.

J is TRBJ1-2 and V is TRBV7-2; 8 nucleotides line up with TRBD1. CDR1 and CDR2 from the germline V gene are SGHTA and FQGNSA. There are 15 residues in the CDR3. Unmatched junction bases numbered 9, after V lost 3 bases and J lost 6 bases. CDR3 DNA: TGTGCCAGCAGCTTGAGGTTACAGGGGGATAATGGCTACACCTTC. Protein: CASSLRLQGDNGYTF.

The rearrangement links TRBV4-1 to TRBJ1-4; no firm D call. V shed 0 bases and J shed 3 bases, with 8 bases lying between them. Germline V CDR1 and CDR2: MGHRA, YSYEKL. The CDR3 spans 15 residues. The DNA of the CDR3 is TGCGCCAGCAGCCAAGATCGTGGGCCTAATGAAAAACTGTTTTTT. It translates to CASSQDRGPNEKLFF.

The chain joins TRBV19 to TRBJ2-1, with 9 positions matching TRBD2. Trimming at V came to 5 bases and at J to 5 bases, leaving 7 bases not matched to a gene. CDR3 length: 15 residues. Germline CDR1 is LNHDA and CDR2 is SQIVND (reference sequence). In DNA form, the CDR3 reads TGTGCCAGTAGTCGAGCGGGGGGCCCAAACAATGAGCAGTTCTTC. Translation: CASSRAGGPNNEQFF.

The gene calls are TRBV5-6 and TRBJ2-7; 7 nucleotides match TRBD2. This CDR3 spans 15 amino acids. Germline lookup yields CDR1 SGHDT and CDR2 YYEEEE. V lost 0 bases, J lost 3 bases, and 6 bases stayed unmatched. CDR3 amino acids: CASSLEAGRYYEQYF. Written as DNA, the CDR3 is TGTGCCAGCAGCTTGGAAGCGGGGCGATACTACGAGCAGTACTTC.

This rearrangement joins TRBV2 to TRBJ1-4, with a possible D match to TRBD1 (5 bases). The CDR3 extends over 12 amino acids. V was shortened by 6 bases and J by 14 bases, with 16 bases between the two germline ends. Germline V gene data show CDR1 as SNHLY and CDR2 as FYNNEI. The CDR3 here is CASRDGGVNLFF. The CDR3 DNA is TGTGCCAGCAGGGACGGGGGGGTCAATCTGTTTTTT.

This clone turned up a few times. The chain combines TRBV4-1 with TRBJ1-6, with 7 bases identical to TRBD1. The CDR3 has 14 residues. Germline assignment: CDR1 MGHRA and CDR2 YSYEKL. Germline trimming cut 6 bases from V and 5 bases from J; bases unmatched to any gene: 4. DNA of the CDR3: TGCGCCAGCAGTCCGGACAGGAATAATTCACCCCTCCACTTT. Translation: CASSPDRNNSPLHF.

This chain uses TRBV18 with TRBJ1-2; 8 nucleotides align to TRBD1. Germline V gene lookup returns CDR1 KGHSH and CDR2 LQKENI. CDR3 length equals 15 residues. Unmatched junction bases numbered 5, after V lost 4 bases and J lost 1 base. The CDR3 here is CASSLQGDYNYGYTF. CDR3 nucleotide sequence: TGTGCCAGCTCACTACAGGGGGATTATAACTATGGCTACACCTTC.